This TCR beta chain was profiled in a study of beta chain features in type 1 diabetes. Study-level findings and limits: The naive, central memory and Treg TCRB repertoires of patients appeared to be more similar to one another than those of healthy donors. In patients and controls equally, PCR might favor templates that are shorter.

The CDR3 extends over 14 amino acids. Trimming took off 5 bases at V and 2 bases at J, with 13 bases between the two ends. Germline CDR1 is SGHTA and CDR2 is FQGNSA. Sequencing targeted expressed TCRB transcripts, as all isolated RNA had been reverse transcribed. Profiled with immunoSEQ multiplex PCR; TCRdb holds only in-frame clones, not every one. The sample shows roughly 130,000 clones, about a tenth of them seen only once. This clone has just a few counts. As yet, its antigen is unknown. The chain combines TRBV7-2 with TRBJ2-7; D ambiguous. This TCR was recovered from a young man in good health. The sample was central memory CD4+ T cells from blood. CDR3 amino acids: CASSQVVYTYEQYF. In DNA, the CDR3 is TGTGCCAGCAGCCAAGTTGTGTACACCTACGAGCAGTACTTC.